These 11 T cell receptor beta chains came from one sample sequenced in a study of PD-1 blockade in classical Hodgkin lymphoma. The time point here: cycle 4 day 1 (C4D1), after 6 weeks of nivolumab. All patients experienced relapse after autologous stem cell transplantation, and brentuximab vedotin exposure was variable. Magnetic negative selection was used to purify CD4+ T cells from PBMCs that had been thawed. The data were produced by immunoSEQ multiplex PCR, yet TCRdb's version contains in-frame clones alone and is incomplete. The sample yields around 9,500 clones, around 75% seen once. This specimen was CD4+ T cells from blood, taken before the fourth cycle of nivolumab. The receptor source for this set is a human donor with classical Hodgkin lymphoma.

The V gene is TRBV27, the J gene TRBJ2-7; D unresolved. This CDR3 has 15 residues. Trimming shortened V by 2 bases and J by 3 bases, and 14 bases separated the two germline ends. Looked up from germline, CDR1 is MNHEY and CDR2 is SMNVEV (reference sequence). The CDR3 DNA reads TGTGCCAGCAGTTTAAAGGGTCACCCAAACTACGAGCAGTACGTC. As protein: CASSLKGHPNYEQYV.

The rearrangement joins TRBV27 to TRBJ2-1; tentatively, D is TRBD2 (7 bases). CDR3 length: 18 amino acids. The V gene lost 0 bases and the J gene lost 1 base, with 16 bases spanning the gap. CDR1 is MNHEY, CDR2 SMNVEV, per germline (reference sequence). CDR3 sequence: CASSLSYRGGASYNEQFF. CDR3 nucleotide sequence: TGTGCCAGCAGTTTATCGTACCGCGGGGGCGCATCCTACAATGAGCAGTTCTTC.

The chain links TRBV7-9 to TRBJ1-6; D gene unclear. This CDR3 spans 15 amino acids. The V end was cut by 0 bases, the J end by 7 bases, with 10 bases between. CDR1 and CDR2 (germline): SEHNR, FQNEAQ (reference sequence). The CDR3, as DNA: TGTGCCAGCAGCTTAGCCGCGGCTGAAAATTCACCCCTCCACTTT. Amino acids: CASSLAAAENSPLHF.

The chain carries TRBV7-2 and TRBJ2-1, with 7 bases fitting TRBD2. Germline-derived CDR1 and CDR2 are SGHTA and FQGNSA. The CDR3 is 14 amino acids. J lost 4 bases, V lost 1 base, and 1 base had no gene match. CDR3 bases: TGTGCCAGCAGCTTAGTTAGCGGGTACAATGAGCAGTTCTTC. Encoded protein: CASSLVSGYNEQFF.

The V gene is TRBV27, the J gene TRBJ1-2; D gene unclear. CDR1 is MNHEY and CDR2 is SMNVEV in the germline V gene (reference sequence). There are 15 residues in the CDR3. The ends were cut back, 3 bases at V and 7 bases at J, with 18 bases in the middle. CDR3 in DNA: TGTGCCAGCAGTTTTATCGGCCCCGAGTCTGGTGGCTACACCTTC. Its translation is CASSFIGPESGGYTF.

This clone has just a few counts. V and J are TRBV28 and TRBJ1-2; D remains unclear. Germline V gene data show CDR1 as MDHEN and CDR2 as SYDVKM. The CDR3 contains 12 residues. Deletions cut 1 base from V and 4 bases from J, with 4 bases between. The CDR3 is CASSLSSYGYTF. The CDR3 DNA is TGTGCCAGCAGTTTATCGTCCTATGGCTACACCTTC.

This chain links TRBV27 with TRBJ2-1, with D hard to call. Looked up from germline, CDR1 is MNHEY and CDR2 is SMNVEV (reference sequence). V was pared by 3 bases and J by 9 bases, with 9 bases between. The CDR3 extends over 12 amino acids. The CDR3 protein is CASSLSMGEQFF. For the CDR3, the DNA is TGTGCCAGCAGTTTGTCGATGGGTGAGCAGTTCTTC.

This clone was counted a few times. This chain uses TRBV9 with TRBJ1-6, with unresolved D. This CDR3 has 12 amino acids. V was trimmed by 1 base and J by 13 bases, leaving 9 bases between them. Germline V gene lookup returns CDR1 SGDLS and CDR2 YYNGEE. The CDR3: CASSVFESPLHF. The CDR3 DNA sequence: TGTGCCAGCAGCGTATTTGAGTCGCCCCTCCACTTT.

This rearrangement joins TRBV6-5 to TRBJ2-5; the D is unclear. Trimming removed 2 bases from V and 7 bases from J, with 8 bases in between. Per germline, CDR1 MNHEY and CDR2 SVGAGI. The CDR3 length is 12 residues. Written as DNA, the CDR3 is TGTGCCAGCAGTTACCGGTCGGGGACCCAGTACTTC. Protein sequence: CASSYRSGTQYF.

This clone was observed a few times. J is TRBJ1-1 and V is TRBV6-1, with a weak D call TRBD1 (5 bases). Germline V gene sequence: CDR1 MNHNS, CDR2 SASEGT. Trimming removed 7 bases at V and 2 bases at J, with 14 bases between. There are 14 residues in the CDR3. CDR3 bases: TGTGCCAGCACCCCCCGAAGGGGTAACACTGAAGCTTTCTTT. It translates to CASTPRRGNTEAFF.

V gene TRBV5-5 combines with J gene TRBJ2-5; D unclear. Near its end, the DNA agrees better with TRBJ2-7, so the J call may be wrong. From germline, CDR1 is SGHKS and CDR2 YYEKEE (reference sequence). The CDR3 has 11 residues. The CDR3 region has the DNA TGTGCCAGCAGCTTCTCAAACGAGCAGTACTTC. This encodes CASSFSNEQYF.